This TCR beta chain was recorded in a study of T cell responses to AZD1222 COVID-19 vaccine. Points from the study as a whole: Sampling that yielded the repertoires occurred only after the peak T cell response. Baseline testing showed seropositivity in only five to seven AZD1222 recipients. Females outnumbered males among donors, who were mostly white British; clonal diversity was possibly underestimated.

Remarks on this clone: The antigen is unknown.

Method: immunoSEQ multiplex PCR; TCRdb's copy keeps in-frame clones and lacks some. The sample contains about 96,000 clones, approximately 90% of which appear only once. This CDR3 spans 15 amino acids. The V end lost 3 bases, the J end lost 4 bases, and 15 bases lay between the germline ends. The germline gives CDR1 MDHEN, CDR2 SYDVKM. This sequence originates from an adult in good health. The sample was peripheral blood, taken on day 0 of AZD1222 vaccination. The rearrangement links TRBV28 to TRBJ1-1; possible D gene TRBD1, 6 bases. CDR3 residues: CASSLRGGVSTEAFF. As DNA, the CDR3 is TGTGCCAGCAGTTTGAGGGGGGGCGTGAGCACTGAAGCTTTCTTT.